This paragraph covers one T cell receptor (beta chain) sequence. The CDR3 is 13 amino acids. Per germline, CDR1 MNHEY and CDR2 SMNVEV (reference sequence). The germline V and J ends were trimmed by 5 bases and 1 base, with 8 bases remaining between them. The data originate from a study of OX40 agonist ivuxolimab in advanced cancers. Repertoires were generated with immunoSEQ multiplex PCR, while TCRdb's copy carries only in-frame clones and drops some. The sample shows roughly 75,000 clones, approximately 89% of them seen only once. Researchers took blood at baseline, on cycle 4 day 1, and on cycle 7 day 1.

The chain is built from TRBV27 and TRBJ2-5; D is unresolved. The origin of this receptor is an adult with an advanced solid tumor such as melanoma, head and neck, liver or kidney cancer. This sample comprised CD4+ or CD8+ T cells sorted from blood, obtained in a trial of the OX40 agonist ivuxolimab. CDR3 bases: TGTGCCAGCAGTCCTTGGTCCCAAGAGACCCAGTACTTC. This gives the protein CASSPWSQETQYF.